This T cell receptor (beta chain) was sequenced for a study of T cell responses to AZD1222 COVID-19 vaccine. The protocol was immunoSEQ multiplex PCR, while the TCRdb copy is restricted to in-frame clones and leaves out a portion. The sample contains around 150,000 clones, roughly 94% of which appear only once. CDR1 and CDR2 (germline): KGHSH, LQKENI. V was trimmed by 3 bases and J by 5 bases, leaving 13 bases between them. The CDR3 is 14 residues long. This chain uses TRBV18 with TRBJ1-1, with D perhaps matching TRBD1 (5 bases). The receptor comes from an adult who received the AZD1222 COVID-19 vaccine. Specimen: peripheral blood, collected 28 days after the second AZD1222 dose. Here the CDR3 DNA reads TGTGCCAGCTCACCGGGGGGAGGGAGAACTGAAGCTTTCTTT. The encoded protein is CASSPGGGRTEAFF.